Below are 28 T cell receptor beta chains sequenced from a single sample in a study of cytomegalovirus exposure and HLA in healthy donors. Both 60 Vbeta primers and 13 Jbeta primers went into the PCR. The table came from immunoSEQ multiplex PCR; TCRdb's copy has only in-frame clones and leaves some out. This sample has about 120,000 clones, with around 76% found just once. Specimen: PBMCs. These receptors were obtained from a man between 60 and 70 years old in good health and CMV-seropositive.

This clone was seen a single time. This chain links TRBV2 with TRBJ1-2; 7 nucleotides align to TRBD1. The length of the CDR3 is 15 residues. The V gene end was trimmed by 1 base and the J gene end by 4 bases; junction bases not matched to a gene: 6. Germline loops: CDR1 SNHLY, CDR2 FYNNEI. CDR3 nucleotide sequence: TGTGCCAGCAGTGAAGAAAGGGGGCGCGGCTATGGCTACACCTTC. The encoded protein is CASSEERGRGYGYTF. Together with reference TRBV2 and TRBJ1-2, the CDR3 gives the full variable domain: EPEVTQTPSHQVTQMGQEVILRCVPISNHLYFYWYRQILGQKVEFLVSFYNNEISEKSEIFDDQFSVERPDGSNFTLKIRSTKLEDSAMYFCASSEERGRGYGYTFGSGTRLTVV.

The chain couples TRBV2 to TRBJ2-2; 11 positions match TRBD1. This CDR3 has 15 residues. Looked up from germline, CDR1 is SNHLY and CDR2 is FYNNEI. V lost 6 bases and J lost 4; bases outside the gene matches: 4. The CDR3 sequence: CASSPGTGGTGELFF. The CDR3 region has the DNA TGTGCCAGCAGCCCAGGGACAGGGGGCACCGGGGAGCTGTTTTTT.

On this clone itself: At one boundary the junction diverges from the germline segment, which might be a read error. The chain is built from TRBV7-7 and TRBJ2-2; D ambiguous. CDR1 and CDR2 (germline): SSHAT, FNYEAQ (reference sequence). The CDR3 extends over 16 amino acids. The CDR3 nucleotides are TGTGCTAGCAGCTTAGGATCGGAGCCGAACACCGGGGAGCTGTTTTTT. Translation gives CASSLGSEPNTGELFF.

This chain connects TRBV7-6 to TRBJ2-7; 10 nucleotides align to TRBD2. There are 14 residues in the CDR3. With 6 bases clipped from V and 2 bases from J, the junction kept 4 bases outside the gene matches. The V gene's germline CDR1 is SGHVS and CDR2 FNYEAQ. CDR3: CASSISGGAYEQYF. Here the CDR3 DNA reads TGTGCCAGCAGTATCAGCGGGGGGGCCTACGAGCAGTACTTC. The whole variable domain, remainder taken from reference TRBV7-6 and TRBJ2-7, is GAGVSQSPRYKVTKRGQDVALRCDPISGHVSLYWYRQALGQGPEFLTYFNYEAQQDKSGLPNDRFSAERPEGSISTLTIQRTEQRDSAMYRCASSISGGAYEQYFGPGTRLTVT.

This chain uses TRBV28 with TRBJ2-3; D is uncertain. V was pared by 1 base and J by 3 bases, with 5 bases between. This CDR3 comprises 13 residues. The germline gives CDR1 MDHEN, CDR2 SYDVKM. The CDR3 sequence is CASSLYSTDTQYF. The CDR3 DNA sequence: TGTGCCAGCAGTTTATATTCTACAGATACGCAGTATTTT.

The chain carries TRBV19 and TRBJ1-2; tentative D call: TRBD1 (5 bases). Trimming stripped 2 bases from V and 3 bases from J, with 10 bases between. Germline V lookup: CDR1 LNHDA, CDR2 SQIVND (reference sequence). The CDR3 runs to 14 residues. CDR3 nucleotides: TGTGCCAGTAGTATATGGGGGGTCGACTATGGCTACACCTTC. This gives the protein CASSIWGVDYGYTF.

This clone was seen a single time. V is TRBV5-6 and J is TRBJ2-3; D is perhaps TRBD2 (6 bases). The CDR3 contains 14 residues. The germline V gene has CDR1 SGHDT and CDR2 YYEEEE. V was shortened by 7 bases and J by 0 bases, with 12 bases between the two germline ends. This CDR3 is CASDSGRSTDTQYF. The DNA of the CDR3 is TGTGCCAGCGACAGCGGGCGGAGCACAGATACGCAGTATTTT.

The V gene is TRBV5-1, the J gene TRBJ1-4; TRBD1 agrees at 7 bases. Germline assignment: CDR1 SGHRS and CDR2 YFSETQ. This CDR3 has 14 amino acids. The J segment lost 6 bases and the V segment lost 4 bases, leaving 6 bases of the junction unmatched. DNA for the CDR3: TGCGCCAGCAGCGAGACAGGGCGGGATGAAAAACTGTTTTTT. It yields the protein CASSETGRDEKLFF. The entire variable domain, with the rest obtained from reference TRBV5-1 and TRBJ1-4, is as follows: KAGVTQTPRYLIKTRGQQVTLSCSPISGHRSVSWYQQTPGQGLQFLFEYFSETQRNKGNFPGRFSGRQFSNSRSEMNVSTLELGDSALYLCASSETGRDEKLFFGSGTQLSVL.

CDR3 protein: CASSEYRGLEQYF. DNA of the CDR3: TGTGCCAGCAGTGAATATAGGGGGCTCGAGCAGTACTTC. The chain recombines TRBV25-1 with TRBJ2-7; the match to TRBD1 covers 7 bases. There are 13 residues in the CDR3. Germline CDR1 and CDR2: MGHDK and SYGVNS. V lost 0 bases, J lost 6 bases, and 2 bases stayed unmatched.

The rearrangement links TRBV18 to TRBJ1-2; D unclear. The germline V gene has CDR1 KGHSH and CDR2 LQKENI. Between the trimmed V and J ends, which lost 1 base and 2 bases, there was a span of 8 bases. This CDR3 is 14 amino acids long. This chain's CDR3 is CASSPLASNYGYTF. The CDR3, as DNA: TGTGCCAGCTCACCACTAGCGTCGAACTATGGCTACACCTTC.

This clone was counted between two and nine times. V and J are TRBV30 and TRBJ1-4, with D perhaps matching TRBD1 (5 bases). CDR3 length: 15 residues. V shed 0 bases and J shed 1 base, with 9 bases lying between them. Germline V gene data show CDR1 as GTSNPN and CDR2 as SVGIG (reference sequence). Here the CDR3 DNA reads TGTGCCTGGAGTGTGGGGGGAGGAACTAATGAAAAACTGTTTTTT. Amino acid sequence: CAWSVGGGTNEKLFF.

The chain is built from TRBV7-2 and TRBJ1-6, with 8 bases identical to TRBD1. Per the germline V gene, CDR1 is SGHTA and CDR2 is FQGNSA. The J segment lost 4 bases and the V segment lost 8 bases, leaving 16 bases of the junction unmatched. The CDR3 loop spans 18 amino acids. The CDR3 here is CASGIDRGLRKYNSPLHF. The CDR3 region has the DNA TGTGCCAGCGGGATTGACAGGGGTTTGAGGAAGTATAATTCACCCCTCCACTTT.

This rearrangement joins TRBV6-5 to TRBJ2-7, with D maybe TRBD2 (5 bases). The CDR3 spans 13 residues. Germline loops: CDR1 MNHEY, CDR2 SVGAGI. V lost 0 bases, J lost 3 bases, and 6 bases lay in between. CDR3 amino acids: CASSYSAGYEQYF. The CDR3 bases are TGTGCCAGCAGTTACTCGGCGGGCTACGAGCAGTACTTC.

The chain has TRBV18 and TRBJ2-7; 9 bases map to TRBD1. With V trimmed by 3 bases and J by 4 bases, 4 bases remained unmatched. CDR1 KGHSH and CDR2 LQKENI come from the germline V gene. The CDR3 covers 14 residues. The CDR3 reads CASSPSGTGYEQYF. For the CDR3, the DNA is TGTGCCAGCTCACCCTCCGGGACAGGGTACGAGCAGTACTTC.

The V gene is TRBV6-5, the J gene TRBJ2-7; weak D call: TRBD2 (6 bases). The CDR3 covers 15 residues. Trimming took off 0 bases at V and 2 bases at J, with 11 bases between the two ends. Germline V CDR1 and CDR2: MNHEY, SVGAGI. Here the CDR3 reads CASSYSEGRAYEQYF. CDR3 DNA: TGTGCCAGCAGTTACTCGGAGGGTCGGGCCTACGAGCAGTACTTC.

The chain links TRBV21-1 to TRBJ1-4. TRBV21-1 counts as a pseudogene. The CDR3 is 14 residues long. CDR3 region: CASSRGGSGEKLFF. The DNA for the CDR3 is TGTGCCAGCTCCCGGGGGGGGTCGGGTGAAAAACTGTTTTTT.

The chain is built from TRBV18 and TRBJ1-2, with 7 nucleotides matching TRBD1. The germline CDR1 and CDR2 sequences are KGHSH and LQKENI. V lost 3 bases and J lost 5; bases outside the gene matches: 9. This CDR3 comprises 15 residues. The CDR3 DNA sequence: TGTGCCAGCTCACCTACCCTGGACAGGAATTATGGCTACACCTTC. Translated, it gives CASSPTLDRNYGYTF. The full variable domain, in which reference TRBV18 and TRBJ1-2 provide the parts outside the CDR3, is NAGVMQNPRHLVRRRGQEARLRCSPMKGHSHVYWYRQLPEEGLKFMVYLQKENIIDESGMPKERFSAEFPKEGPSILRIQQVVRGDSAAYFCASSPTLDRNYGYTFGSGTRLTVV.

The chain recombines TRBV2 with TRBJ1-1; 7 bases are a match to TRBD1. Trimming at V came to 5 bases and at J to 0 bases, leaving 9 bases not matched to a gene. This CDR3 comprises 16 residues. Germline V gives CDR1 SNHLY, CDR2 FYNNEI. Here the CDR3 DNA reads TGTGCCAGCAGTCCCTCCGGGACAGCCATGAACACTGAAGCTTTCTTT. Residues: CASSPSGTAMNTEAFF.

The rearrangement joins TRBV10-1 to TRBJ1-4; 10 nucleotides align to TRBD1. V trimming: 4 bases; J trimming: 0 bases; junction bases outside the gene matches: 17. Germline V gene data show CDR1 as WNHNN and CDR2 as SYGVQD (reference sequence). The CDR3 runs 21 residues. The CDR3 is CASSGHPRDRGPLATNEKLFF. In DNA form, the CDR3 reads TGCGCCAGCAGTGGCCACCCCCGGGACAGGGGCCCCCTTGCAACTAATGAAAAACTGTTTTTT.

The chain recombines TRBV13 with TRBJ2-5; 9 bases align to TRBD1. Germline CDR1 and CDR2: PRHDT and FYEKMQ (reference sequence). CDR3 length equals 15 residues. The junction had 13 bases not matched to a gene; V was cut back by 5 bases and J by 9 bases. CDR3 loop: CASSPAGTGKMSQYF. CDR3 nucleotides: TGTGCCAGCAGCCCAGCCGGGACAGGGAAGATGTCCCAGTACTTC.

The chain couples TRBV7-9 to TRBJ2-7; D is possibly TRBD1 (5 bases). Germline CDR1 reads SEHNR; CDR2 reads FQNEAQ (reference sequence). This CDR3 is 15 amino acids long. Trimming cost V 5 bases and J 0 bases, with 14 bases left between them. Here the CDR3 reads CASSPLRTSSYEQYF. In DNA, the CDR3 is TGTGCCAGCAGCCCCCTCCGGACAAGCTCCTACGAGCAGTACTTC.

The table lists this clone with a few counts. The rearrangement links TRBV2 to TRBJ1-1; the match to TRBD1 covers 7 bases. V shed 2 bases and J 1 base; nucleotides not matched to a gene: 7. From germline, CDR1 is SNHLY and CDR2 FYNNEI. This CDR3 contains 16 residues. The CDR3 sequence is CASSEWRGRKNTEAFF. The CDR3 DNA follows: TGTGCCAGCAGTGAATGGAGGGGGCGGAAGAACACTGAAGCTTTCTTT.

The chain uses TRBV7-3 and TRBJ2-7; 7 bases are a match to TRBD2. This CDR3 is 16 amino acids long. Germline trimming cut 1 base from V and 0 bases from J; bases unmatched to any gene: 6. CDR1 is SGHTA, CDR2 FQGTGA, per germline. CDR3 DNA sequence: TGTGCCAGCAGCTTAATAGGAGGCGGGAGCTCCTACGAGCAGTACTTC. This gives the protein CASSLIGGGSSYEQYF.

This clone turned up a few times. V and J are TRBV11-2 and TRBJ1-1; 10 bases align to TRBD1. Germline V lookup: CDR1 SGHAT, CDR2 FQNNGV. Trimming cost V 5 bases and J 6 bases; bases outside gene matches: 6. CDR3 length: 14 amino acids. Here the CDR3 DNA reads TGTGCCAGCAGCGCGGACAGGGGGGCCGCTGAAGCTTTCTTT. It specifies CASSADRGAAEAFF.

This clone was recorded only once. V gene TRBV28 combines with J gene TRBJ2-1; D is unresolved. The CDR3 is 13 amino acids. Trimming stripped 3 bases from V and 9 bases from J, with 12 bases between. Germline V CDR1 and CDR2: MDHEN, SYDVKM. DNA of the CDR3: TGTGCCAGCAGTTTTTATGAACGAGTTGAGCAGTTCTTC. Encoded protein: CASSFYERVEQFF.

The genes are TRBV29-1 and TRBJ1-1; D remains unclear. The length of the CDR3 is 12 residues. Germline-derived CDR1 and CDR2 are SQVTM and ANQGSEA. V lost 6 bases, J lost 2 bases, and 10 bases lay in between. CDR3 sequence reads: CSVGRDNTEAFF. CDR3 bases: TGCAGCGTAGGGAGGGATAACACTGAAGCTTTCTTT.

The rearrangement uses TRBV10-3 and TRBJ1-6; TRBD1 agrees at 9 bases. The germline CDR1 and CDR2 sequences are ENHRY and SYGVKD. The J segment lost 0 bases and the V segment lost 10 bases, leaving 7 bases of the junction unmatched. There are 16 residues in the CDR3. The CDR3 loop is CATSGQGSSYNSPLHF. CDR3 nucleotides: TGTGCCACCTCGGGACAGGGTAGCTCCTATAATTCACCCCTCCACTTT.

This chain uses TRBV19 with TRBJ2-2, with 8 bases lining up with TRBD2. Germline V gene sequence: CDR1 LNHDA, CDR2 SQIVND (reference sequence). V lost 3 bases and J lost 3; bases outside the gene matches: 3. This CDR3 comprises 15 residues. The CDR3 loop reads CASSIGGVYTGELFF. The CDR3 nucleotides read TGTGCCAGTAGTATCGGGGGGGTATACACCGGGGAGCTGTTTTTT.